This entry lists 16 T cell receptor beta chains sequenced from one sample in a study of cytomegalovirus exposure and HLA in healthy donors (TCRdb year 2017). Library creation used the immunoSEQ multiplex PCR assay. For the multiplex PCR, a mixture combining 60 forward primers for TCR Vbeta segments and 13 reverse primers for TCR Jbeta segments was used. TCRdb mirrors the immuneACCESS table, restricted to in-frame sequences. Some clones are absent from its copies; in checked studies, under half trace to an unresolved V gene, and the reason for the others is unknown. In all, the sample holds around 110,000 clones, and 65% to 90% of those were seen once. The ten largest clonotypes hold about 3.9% of the sample. Sequenced input: PBMCs. These receptors were taken from a woman in her twenties or thirties in good health and CMV-seronegative.

The chain has TRBV4-1 and TRBJ1-1; no reliable D call. Germline values: CDR1 MGHRA, CDR2 YSYEKL. This CDR3 contains 14 residues. The V end was cut by 1 base, the J end by 3 bases, with 9 bases between. CDR3 nucleotides: TGCGCCAGCAGCCAAGTCGACGGGGACACTGAAGCTTTCTTT. This translates into CASSQVDGDTEAFF.

The chain uses TRBV5-4 and TRBJ1-1; 9 bases align to TRBD1. V was clipped by 9 bases and J by 6 bases; unmatched bases: 3. This CDR3 is built from 11 residues. Germline values: CDR1 SGHNT, CDR2 YYREEE (reference sequence). In DNA, the CDR3 is TGTGCCATCAGACAGGGGGCTGAAGCTTTCTTT. It specifies CAIRQGAEAFF. Variable domain in full (rest from reference TRBV5-4 and TRBJ1-1): ETGVTQSPTHLIKTRGQQVTLRCSSQSGHNTVSWYQQALGQGPQFIFQYYREEENGRGNFPPRFSGLQFPNYSSELNVNALELDDSALYLCAIRQGAEAFFGQGTRLTVV.

This chain connects TRBV6-4 to TRBJ2-7, with TRBD1 identical over 7 bases. V lost 3 bases, J lost 5 bases, and 10 bases stayed unmatched. Germline CDR1 reads MRHNA; CDR2 reads SNTAGT. This CDR3 has 15 amino acids. CDR3 bases: TGTGCCAGCAGTGAAGCTCCCGGGACAGCGGACGAGCAGTACTTC. Its protein is CASSEAPGTADEQYF.

This clone was recorded only once. The V gene is TRBV30, the J gene TRBJ2-5; weak D call: TRBD2 (6 bases). The V gene's germline CDR1 is GTSNPN and CDR2 SVGIG (reference sequence). The length of the CDR3 is 14 residues. V dropped 4 bases and J dropped 2 bases, with 14 bases sitting between them. This chain's CDR3 is CAWTAGGGQETQYF. In nucleotides, the CDR3 is TGTGCCTGGACCGCTGGTGGGGGGCAAGAGACCCAGTACTTC.

The chain combines TRBV19 with TRBJ2-3; perhaps TRBD2 as D (6 bases). V lost 5 bases, J lost 2 bases, and 14 bases lay in between. This CDR3 region has 15 residues. Looked up from germline, CDR1 is LNHDA and CDR2 is SQIVND (reference sequence). CDR3 nucleotides: TGTGCCAGTAGTGAACTAGCTGATTACACAGATACGCAGTATTTT. Translating gives CASSELADYTDTQYF.

The chain's CDR3 is CASRPGQSTDTQYF. CDR3 coding DNA: TGTGCCAGCAGGCCGGGACAGTCCACAGATACGCAGTATTTT. This chain joins TRBV6-1 and TRBJ2-3; 7 nucleotides match TRBD1. The CDR3 loop spans 14 amino acids. The germline gives CDR1 MNHNS, CDR2 SASEGT. The trim removed 6 bases at V and 2 bases at J, leaving 5 bases unmatched.

The chain recombines TRBV19 with TRBJ1-1, with a tentative D call TRBD1 (6 bases). The CDR3 is 14 amino acids. In germline, CDR1 is LNHDA, CDR2 SQIVND (reference sequence). V lost 5 bases and J lost 1, with 11 bases in between. The CDR3 is CASSSLGANTEAFF. The DNA for the CDR3 is TGTGCCAGTAGTTCTCTGGGGGCGAACACTGAAGCTTTCTTT.

For this clone: The identical CDR3 is also encoded by other nucleotide sequences in the sample. The chain is built from TRBV14 and TRBJ1-4, with D unresolved. The CDR3 spans 11 residues. Per the germline V gene, CDR1 is SGHDN and CDR2 is FVKESK. Trimming removed 1 base at V and 10 bases at J, with 4 bases between. The CDR3: CASSQGGKLFF. DNA of the CDR3: TGTGCCAGCAGCCAAGGAGGAAAACTGTTTTTT.

On this clone itself: The junction shows a germline mismatch at one end, possibly a read error. The chain employs TRBV7-9 and TRBJ2-7, with TRBD2 as a possible D gene (5 bases). This CDR3 contains 13 residues. Looked up from germline, CDR1 is SEHNR and CDR2 is FQNEAQ (reference sequence). CDR3 amino acids: CSSSLPAAYEQYF. CDR3 nucleotide sequence: TGTTCCAGCAGCTTACCAGCGGCCTACGAGCAGTACTTC.

The chain joins TRBV28 to TRBJ1-3; possibly TRBD1 for D (6 bases). CDR1 MDHEN and CDR2 SYDVKM come from the germline V gene. CDR3 size: 15 residues. The V end lost 5 bases, the J end lost 2 bases, and 13 bases lay between the germline ends. The CDR3 DNA is TGTGCCAGCAGTACCAACAGGGCGGCTGGAAACACCATATATTTT. This codes for CASSTNRAAGNTIYF.

The chain carries TRBV28 and TRBJ2-7, with TRBD2 identical over 7 bases. V lost 4 bases, J lost 3 bases, and 6 bases stayed unmatched. The CDR3 runs 14 residues. CDR1 and CDR2 (germline): MDHEN, SYDVKM. For the CDR3, the DNA is TGTGCCAGCAGTTCGGCGGGGGACCTCTACGAGCAGTACTTC. This sequence encodes CASSSAGDLYEQYF.

V usage is TRBV30 and J usage is TRBJ2-5; tentatively, D is TRBD2 (6 bases). CDR3 length equals 12 residues. Germline assignment: CDR1 GTSNPN and CDR2 SVGIG (reference sequence). V was pared by 1 base and J by 3 bases, with 6 bases between. CDR3 loop: CAWSAGEETQYF. The CDR3 nucleotides read TGTGCCTGGAGTGCGGGGGAAGAGACCCAGTACTTC.

The chain combines TRBV15 with TRBJ2-4; 9 nucleotides line up with TRBD1. Germline V lookup: CDR1 LNHNV, CDR2 YYDKDF (reference sequence). Trimming removed 0 bases from V and 2 bases from J; junction bases left unmatched: 8. There are 18 residues in the CDR3. CDR3 protein: CATSRDPVGTGSKNIQYF. The DNA for the CDR3 is TGTGCCACCAGCAGAGATCCGGTCGGGACAGGGTCCAAAAACATTCAGTACTTC. Full variable domain (remainder filled in from reference TRBV15 and TRBJ2-4): DAMVIQNPRYQVTQFGKPVTLSCSQTLNHNVMYWYQQKSSQAPKLLFHYYDKDFNNEADTPDNFQSRRPNTSFCFLDIRSPGLGDTAMYLCATSRDPVGTGSKNIQYFGAGTRLSVL.

As to this clone: Relative to the germline gene, one junction end is altered; a read error may explain this. The chain employs TRBV6-6 and TRBJ1-5, with D possibly matching TRBD1 (6 bases). The CDR3 loop spans 12 amino acids. CDR1 is MNHNY and CDR2 is SVGAGI in the germline V gene (reference sequence). The chain's CDR3 is CASSGGKQPQHF. In DNA, the CDR3 is TGTGCCAGCAGTGGGGGCAAACAGCCCCAGCATTTT.

The chain couples TRBV28 to TRBJ1-2, with D possibly matching TRBD1 (6 bases). Between the trimmed V and J ends, which lost 2 bases and 7 bases, there was a span of 14 bases. Germline loops: CDR1 MDHEN, CDR2 SYDVKM. This CDR3 has 14 residues. The chain's CDR3 is CASSLGQGTSGYTF. CDR3 nucleotides: TGTGCCAGCAGTTTAGGTCAGGGGACCTCTGGCTACACCTTC.

This clone has only a few counts. V gene TRBV28 combines with J gene TRBJ1-3; D gene uncertain. V lost 8 bases, J lost 0 bases, and 11 bases lay in between. Germline CDR1 MDHEN, CDR2 SYDVKM. This CDR3 is 14 amino acids long. CDR3 in DNA: TGTGCCAGCGCCCCAGAAGTCTCTGGAAACACCATATATTTT. As protein: CASAPEVSGNTIYF.